Reported below is one TCR beta chain. The same CDR3 is also encoded by other DNA sequences in this sample. This entry comes from a study of T cell changes during pregnancy in multiple sclerosis. TCRdb's table, derived via immunoSEQ multiplex PCR, lists solely in-frame clones and lacks some. The table records over 70,000 clones, more than 85% of them present only once. The V and J ends lost 6 bases and 3 bases respectively, with 15 bases between them. There are 15 residues in the CDR3. From germline, CDR1 is MNHEY and CDR2 SVGAGI. The TCR comes from a female donor in good health, enrolled as a control in a pregnancy study. The genes are TRBV6-5 and TRBJ1-5; TRBD1 might be the D (6 bases). The sequencing used peripheral blood, collected in the first trimester of pregnancy. The CDR3 spells CASSPIRQVNQPQHF. The DNA of the CDR3 is TGTGCCAGCAGCCCAATACGACAGGTCAATCAGCCCCAGCATTTT.